This T cell receptor (beta chain) was identified in a study of identical twins. V shed 4 bases and J shed 2 bases, with 12 bases lying between them. The CDR3 spans 15 residues. Germline loops: CDR1 LNHNV, CDR2 YYDKDF (reference sequence). This clonotype has at least ten counts. TCRdb redid the calling of the 5' RACE reads with MiXCR, one entry per CDR3 protein. The data show 140,000 to 150,000 distinct CDR3 sequences, roughly 3.2% seen once. The source of this sequence is a man between 18 and 35 years old in good health. Sequenced sample: memory T cells sorted from blood. This sequence joins TRBV15 and TRBJ1-5; a weak D match, TRBD1 (6 bases). For the CDR3, the DNA is TGTGCCACCAGCACTCGGGGGGCGGGCAATCAGCCCCAGCATTTT. Amino acid sequence: CATSTRGAGNQPQHF.